This T cell receptor beta chain emerged from a study of T cell responses to AZD1222 COVID-19 vaccine (dated by TCRdb to the early 2020s). Looking at the study overall: A total of about 250 trial participants underwent TCR sequencing, of whom about 200 had received two doses of AZD1222 and around 25 had received two doses of the MenACWY control vaccine. Trial participants were enrolled by age into subgroups of 18-55, 56-69 and 70-plus years, and around 150, 28 and 57 TCR-sequenced participants, respectively, were included in these subgroups.

On this clone itself: Its antigen is not yet known. Base qualities are missing; no much larger clone stands one base away.

The CDR3 regions of human TCRbeta chains were analyzed by immunosequencing. Per the source publication's procedure: Repertoire TCRs were matched against a reference library of SARS-CoV-2-specific TCRs generated with the MIRA antigen-specificity platform. Breadth was defined as the fraction of unique TCRs that were SARS-CoV-2-associated, and depth was defined as the fraction of total T cells that were SARS-CoV-2-associated. Using the MIRA data, each spike-specific TCR was mapped to the spike region that the TCR reacts to and placed in a CD4 or CD8 class. Log10-transformed breadth and depth values were compared by one-way ANOVA with Sidak's multiple comparisons tests. TCRdb stores this immuneACCESS table with in-frame sequences only. Part of the clones is absent; in the studies checked, under half of the shortfall reflects unresolved V genes, and no reason is known for the rest. V and J calls and clone size come straight from that table; D and trimming were deduced from the DNA. The sample table lists 190,000 or so clones, more than 75% of them with a count of one. The top ten clonotypes cover 25% to 30% of the sample.

This sample's time point label indicates: about 28 days (+/-7) after the second vaccine dose. AZD1222 recipients given second doses at about 4 weeks or at about 12 weeks were pooled, since spike-specific TCR depth and breadth were not found to differ between the two schedules. Vaccinee samples were obtained from the UK trials COV001 and COV002, which included a single-blind randomized controlled phase 2/3 trial of AZD1222 (ChAdOx1 nCoV-19) in healthy adults. For TCRbeta chain sequencing, PBMC samples were collected from trial participants at day 0 and at day 28 after the second dose. What the study reported, not specific to this receptor: The 56-69-year group was small, and its depth increase did not reach significance, likely because of low power. Conclusions about previously exposed vaccinees were limited because only a handful of AZD1222 recipients were SARS-CoV-2 seropositive at baseline. Reportedly, close to half of the unique spike-specific TCRs recognized epitopes lying outside the regions that are mutated in the B.1.351 and B.1.1.7 variants. Because no day 14 peak-response samples were available, the repertoires could be characterized only after the peak T cell response. Participants were mostly white British and included more females than males, and it was suggested by the authors that clonal diversity may have been underestimated. The vaccine-associated CD4 TCRs covered the entire spike protein, and the dominant responses fell in regions 160-218 and 743-854. After two AZD1222 doses, both the breadth and the depth of spike-specific TCRs were significantly higher than at day 0 and than in MenACWY recipients.

The input for sequencing was peripheral blood, taken 28 days after the second AZD1222 dose. This clonotype originated in an adult who received the AZD1222 COVID-19 vaccine.

The CDR3 reads as follows: CASSYSTSGADLGEQYF. The DNA is TGTGCCAGCAGTTACTCAACATCAGGGGCAGACCTCGGTGAGCAGTACTTC. The sequence is built from TRBV6-2 or TRBV6-3 and TRBJ2-7; a weak D assignment points to TRBD1 (6 bases agree). V is clipped by 0 bases and J by 7 bases, and the sequence between their germline boundaries is 22 bases long. The germline V gene sets CDR1 to MNHEY and CDR2 to SVGEGT. The CDR3 numbers 17 residues from cysteine through phenylalanine. Here the CDR3 DNA is all that survives: 51 bases in frame from base 1.